Following are 24 T cell receptor beta chains from one sample sequenced in a study of CD8 T cells in ankylosing spondylitis. MiXCR, applied by TCRdb to the 5' RACE reads, yields one record per CDR3 protein. This table has 380,000 or so distinct CDR3 sequences, 20% appearing once. Sequencing was done on a sample of blood, either unsorted or a sorted T cell fraction (not recorded which). Receptors were obtained from a male donor with ankylosing spondylitis or in good health (not recorded which).

This clonotype was detected only a few times. The genes are TRBV20-1 and TRBJ1-3; no clear D gene. This CDR3 contains 15 residues. V dropped 3 bases and J dropped 0 bases, with 12 bases sitting between them. CDR1 DFQATT and CDR2 SNEGSKA come from the germline V gene (reference sequence). CDR3 coding DNA: TGCAGTGCTAGGGGCGCACGCGCCTCTGGAAACACCATATATTTT. Protein sequence: CSARGARASGNTIYF.

The chain couples TRBV19 to TRBJ2-1; 10 nucleotides match TRBD2. Germline V lookup: CDR1 LNHDA, CDR2 SQIVND (reference sequence). Germline trimming cut 10 bases from V and 6 bases from J; bases unmatched to any gene: 9. The CDR3 totals 14 residues. CDR3 bases: TGTGCCACCCACAGCGGGGGGGCCCTCAATGAGCAGTTCTTC. It is translated as CATHSGGALNEQFF.

This clonotype was counted between two and nine times. V is TRBV12-3 or TRBV12-4 and J is TRBJ2-1, with 10 positions matching TRBD2. This CDR3 comprises 16 residues. With 7 bases clipped from V and 9 bases from J, the junction kept 15 bases outside the gene matches. The CDR3 spells CASIPSPASGGGEQFF. The CDR3 DNA is TGTGCCAGCATTCCTAGTCCGGCTAGCGGGGGCGGTGAGCAGTTCTTC.

This clonotype has only a few counts. The rearrangement joins TRBV27 to TRBJ2-7; no firm D call. In germline, CDR1 is MNHEY, CDR2 SMNVEV (reference sequence). Trimming took 5 bases from V and 3 from J, leaving 20 bases between them. The CDR3 is 16 amino acids. DNA of the CDR3: TGTGCCAGCAGTAGGCCAGGTGGCGGAAATTTCTACGAGCAGTACTTC. Translation gives CASSRPGGGNFYEQYF.

This chain links TRBV11-2 with TRBJ2-2; no reliable D call. Germline CDR1 SGHAT, CDR2 FQNNGV. Deletions cut 2 bases from V and 6 bases from J, with 10 bases between. The CDR3 sequence is 14 residues long. The CDR3 DNA reads TGTGCCAGCAGCTTACAGTTTTTCGCCGGGGAGCTGTTTTTT. It specifies CASSLQFFAGELFF.

The gene calls are TRBV4-2 and TRBJ2-7; D could derive from TRBD1 or TRBD2 (5 bases each). Germline CDR1 and CDR2: LGHNA and YNFKEQ. V dropped 1 base and J dropped 1 base, with 8 bases sitting between them. The CDR3 extends over 14 amino acids. The CDR3 DNA sequence: TGTGCCAGCAGCCAAGTAGGGGAGTCCTACGAGCAGTACTTC. Its protein product is CASSQVGESYEQYF.

This clonotype was found a few times. The gene calls are TRBV6-5 and TRBJ2-3; 7 bases fit TRBD1. J was trimmed by 1 base and V by 0 bases; bases with no gene match: 4. CDR1 is MNHEY, CDR2 SVGAGI, per germline. The CDR3 covers 16 residues. The CDR3 spells CASSYSPGQRTDTQYF. The CDR3 nucleotides read TGTGCCAGCAGTTACTCACCGGGACAGCGCACAGATACGCAGTATTTT.

The chain recombines TRBV9 with TRBJ2-7; D remains ambiguous. V was trimmed by 0 bases and J by 2 bases, leaving 9 bases between them. The germline V gene has CDR1 SGDLS and CDR2 YYNGEE. This CDR3 has 14 amino acids. The CDR3 region has the DNA TGTGCCAGCAGCGTAGGAGGCCAGCCCTACGAGCAGTACTTC. Translated: CASSVGGQPYEQYF.

The chain links TRBV12-3 or TRBV12-4 to TRBJ2-5; D is possibly TRBD1 (7 bases). Trimming took 6 bases from V and 1 from J, leaving 9 bases between them. The CDR3 length is 13 residues. The chain's CDR3 is CASSQGGQETQYF. Written as DNA, the CDR3 is TGTGCCAGCAGCCAGGGGGGCCAAGAGACCCAGTACTTC.

This clonotype showed up many times. The chain recombines TRBV7-9 with TRBJ2-5; TRBD2 matches at 9 bases. The CDR3 runs to 17 residues. With V trimmed by 0 bases and J by 3 bases, 8 bases remained unmatched. Germline-derived CDR1 and CDR2 are SEHNR and FQNEAQ (reference sequence). The CDR3 DNA is TGTGCCAGCAGCTTAGCCGCGGGAGGGGCCCTAGAAGAGACCCAGTACTTC. Amino acid sequence: CASSLAAGGALEETQYF.

This clonotype has a handful of counts. This chain connects TRBV28 to TRBJ1-4, with D perhaps matching TRBD1 (6 bases). The CDR3 spans 14 residues. Trimming pared 6 bases from V and 5 bases from J, leaving 13 bases between. Germline V gene sequence: CDR1 MDHEN, CDR2 SYDVKM. For the CDR3, the DNA is TGTGCCAGCAGCTACAGGGCCGGGAATGAAAAACTGTTTTTT. It is translated as CASSYRAGNEKLFF.

The V gene is TRBV12-3 or TRBV12-4, the J gene TRBJ1-2; 7 bases align to TRBD1. Unmatched junction bases numbered 15, after V lost 5 bases and J lost 6 bases. This CDR3 comprises 16 residues. CDR3: CASSVIGTVGPDGYTF. In nucleotides, the CDR3 is TGTGCCAGCAGTGTGATTGGGACAGTGGGGCCCGATGGCTACACCTTC.

The chain recombines TRBV12-3 or TRBV12-4 with TRBJ2-6, with a tentative D call TRBD1 (6 bases). This CDR3 is 14 amino acids long. Trimming cost V 6 bases and J 4 bases, with 10 bases left between them. This CDR3 is CASRPQGGANVLTF. The DNA for the CDR3 is TGTGCCAGCAGACCCCAGGGGGGGGCCAACGTCCTGACTTTC.

This clonotype was seen a handful of times. The chain uses TRBV9 and TRBJ2-2; TRBD2 is a possible D gene (5 bases). The V end lost 1 base, the J end lost 6 bases, and 16 bases lay between the germline ends. Germline lookup yields CDR1 SGDLS and CDR2 YYNGEE. The CDR3 spans 16 residues. CDR3 loop: CASSVTHWESPGELFF. The CDR3 nucleotides are TGTGCCAGCAGCGTAACCCATTGGGAGAGCCCCGGGGAGCTGTTTTTT.

V is TRBV4-2 and J is TRBJ2-7; D is ambiguous. CDR1 is LGHNA and CDR2 is YNFKEQ in the germline V gene. CDR3 length: 14 residues. V lost 0 bases, J lost 0 bases, and 6 bases lay in between. The CDR3 is CASSQEASSYEQYF. In nucleotides, the CDR3 is TGTGCCAGCAGCCAAGAGGCCTCCTCCTACGAGCAGTACTTC.

This chain connects TRBV18 to TRBJ2-3; D is undetermined. Trimming removed 2 bases at V and 2 bases at J, with 17 bases between. The CDR3 extends over 17 amino acids. Germline CDR1 reads KGHSH; CDR2 reads LQKENI. The CDR3 reads CASSPLLPQDDTDTQYF. The CDR3 DNA follows: TGTGCCAGCTCACCATTACTACCTCAGGACGACACAGATACGCAGTATTTT.

The chain couples TRBV12-3 or TRBV12-4 to TRBJ2-2, with 16 bases that match TRBD2. J lost 1 base, V lost 5 bases, and 10 bases had no gene match. The CDR3 consists of 20 residues. Written as DNA, the CDR3 is TGTGCCAGCAGTAACCAAGGGACTAGCGGGGGGGCCATGAACACCGGGGAGCTGTTTTTT. Translation gives CASSNQGTSGGAMNTGELFF.

The CDR3: CASRGLNLALETSGSTDTQYF. The CDR3 coding sequence is TGTGCCAGCAGAGGTTTGAATTTGGCCCTCGAGACTAGCGGGAGCACAGATACGCAGTATTTT. This chain joins TRBV5-6 and TRBJ2-3; 10 nucleotides match TRBD2. Trimming took 5 bases from V and 0 from J; bases not matched to a gene: 21. CDR3 size: 21 residues. Germline V gene data show CDR1 as SGHDT and CDR2 as YYEEEE.

The chain employs TRBV30 and TRBJ2-7, with TRBD2 matching 7 bases. Germline V gives CDR1 GTSNPN, CDR2 SVGIG (reference sequence). Trimming took 4 bases from V and 3 from J; bases not matched to a gene: 6. This CDR3 is built from 13 residues. CDR3 sequence (DNA): TGTGCCTGGACCTTGGGGGGGGGCTACGAGCAGTACTTC. Amino acid sequence: CAWTLGGGYEQYF.

This clonotype was detected a few times. This chain connects TRBV10-3 to TRBJ2-2; maybe TRBD2 (5 bases). The CDR3 totals 13 residues. Trimming left V 6 bases short and J 5 bases short, with 10 bases between. Germline V gene lookup returns CDR1 ENHRY and CDR2 SYGVKD. CDR3 amino acids: CAISTGETGELFF. The CDR3 DNA sequence: TGTGCCATCAGCACCGGGGAGACCGGGGAGCTGTTTTTT.

This clonotype was observed at least ten times. The gene calls are TRBV12-3 or TRBV12-4 and TRBJ2-3; D is uncertain. V dropped 0 bases and J dropped 2 bases, with 6 bases sitting between them. This CDR3 comprises 14 residues. This chain's CDR3 is CASSLAVDTDTQYF. The CDR3 DNA follows: TGTGCCAGCAGTTTAGCGGTAGACACAGATACGCAGTATTTT.

The chain employs TRBV12-3 or TRBV12-4 and TRBJ1-2, with TRBD1 matching over 12 bases. This CDR3 is 15 amino acids long. Trimming removed 5 bases from V and 6 bases from J; junction bases left unmatched: 7. CDR3 sequence: CASSPGTGGVDGYTF. CDR3 coding DNA: TGTGCCAGCAGTCCCGGGACAGGGGGCGTGGATGGCTACACCTTC.

The chain couples TRBV20-1 to TRBJ2-7; unclear D gene. In germline, CDR1 is DFQATT, CDR2 SNEGSKA (reference sequence). This CDR3 comprises 11 residues. Trimming removed 4 bases from V and 3 bases from J, with 7 bases in between. The CDR3 region is CSAKTYYEQYF. The CDR3 DNA is TGCAGTGCTAAGACTTACTACGAGCAGTACTTC.

This clonotype was recorded a few times. The genes are TRBV7-9 and TRBJ2-7; TRBD2 agrees at 9 bases. Germline V lookup: CDR1 SEHNR, CDR2 FQNEAQ (reference sequence). V shed 1 base and J 3 bases; nucleotides not matched to a gene: 4. This CDR3 is 15 amino acids long. The CDR3 here is CASSLVPSGVYEQYF. The CDR3 DNA sequence: TGTGCCAGCAGCTTAGTACCTAGCGGGGTCTACGAGCAGTACTTC.